This is a list of T cell receptor beta chains from one sample in a study of vaccination effects on CD4 cells after COVID-19. Their specific antigens are unknown. Profiled with immunoSEQ multiplex PCR; TCRdb holds only in-frame clones, not every one. Among tens of thousands of clones, roughly 75% were seen once, and the ten largest hold 19%. The sequencing used CD4+ T cells from PBMCs cultured with HCoV-NL63 spike peptides, collected before COVID-19 vaccination. These receptor sequences come from a human donor who received a COVID-19 vaccine. Each CDR3 is given with its conserved first and last residue. D genes are given only for firm matches.

d_call,v_call,cdr3_aa
TRBD2,TRBV6-2/TRBV6-3,CASSSTGTSATTSYEQYF
TRBD2,TRBV7-9,CASSLGGSGEQYF
TRBD2,TRBV5-6,CASSSGLAATGELFF
TRBD1,TRBV29-1,CSVEGLDRGLHEQYF
.,TRBV3-1/TRBV3-2,CASSQARRAVYGYTF
.,TRBV7-9,CASSSRSARVETQYF
.,TRBV4-3,CASSQDLTNSPLHF
.,TRBV29-1,CSVAQGPTNYGYTF
TRBD2,TRBV7-2,CASSRSPLAAYEQYF
.,TRBV30,CAWSVSVNTEAFF
TRBD1,TRBV7-7,CASSLGQGGELFF
TRBD2,TRBV2,CASSDIAGGYTGELFF
TRBD1,TRBV5-1,CASSQGQGGYNEQFF
TRBD1,TRBV5-1,CASSFRGQSYNEQFF
.,TRBV18,CASSGSTDTQYF
.,TRBV27,CASSNTGSSPLHF
TRBD1,TRBV30,CAWRRQGSWGNTIYF
.,TRBV30,CAWSAGSNQPQHF
.,TRBV5-1,CASSLDTNGPYEQYF
TRBD2,TRBV29-1,CSVVGLAGALETQYF
TRBD2,TRBV30,CAWSLRAGLAGRLSYNEQFF
.,TRBV5-8,CASSPYNQPQHF
.,TRBV28,CASGTRGTDTQYF
TRBD1,TRBV7-9,CASSLAGTGSPYEQYF
TRBD2,TRBV28,CASTTLGGTGGRYNEQFF
.,TRBV28,CASSLSGSLDTQYF
.,TRBV18,CASSPLRRSRVNQETQYF
.,TRBV3-1/TRBV3-2,CAIRRNTEAFF
.,TRBV6-6,CASSRGSSYEQYF
.,TRBV18,CASSRAEKNIQYF
.,TRBV3-1/TRBV3-2,CASSHTGSGNTIYF
TRBD1,TRBV5-5,CASSFQGAEEQYF
.,TRBV5-1,CASSLDGSLYEQYF
.,TRBV5-1,CASSLDSSNQPQHF
.,TRBV6-2/TRBV6-3,CASSYRSQPQHF
.,TRBV6-4,CASSSPTTPWTVYNSPLHF
.,TRBV2,CASSRQLVTSYNEQFF
TRBD1,TRBV28,CASRETGIVPFF
TRBD2,TRBV12-3/TRBV12-4,CASSRAGYNEQFF
TRBD1,TRBV5-6,CASSRTGTVDEKLFF
.,TRBV7-9,CASSLPVLGYTF
TRBD1,TRBV29-1,CSVRTGGSGELFF
.,TRBV2,CASRVSYEQYF
TRBD1,TRBV27,CASSSRQGRGYTF
TRBD1,TRBV28,CASSLTGGGGYGYTF
.,TRBV7-6,CASSLVAADGETQYF
TRBD2,TRBV27,CASSLGGWDTDTQYF
TRBD1,TRBV7-2,CASSLVGQGGNSPLHF
TRBD1,TRBV7-2,CASSLRYFRGTDTQYF
TRBD2,TRBV6-5,CASSKTGGQETQYF
TRBD2,TRBV28,CASSFGGAGSHEQYF
TRBD1,TRBV5-4,CASSIRTGDYTF
.,TRBV5-4,CASSLLGRGANVLTF
.,TRBV11-2,CASSRGVGTYEQYF
TRBD2,TRBV4-3,CASSQGGLAGGPDTQYF
TRBD2,TRBV30,CAWTHWTSGRYEQYF